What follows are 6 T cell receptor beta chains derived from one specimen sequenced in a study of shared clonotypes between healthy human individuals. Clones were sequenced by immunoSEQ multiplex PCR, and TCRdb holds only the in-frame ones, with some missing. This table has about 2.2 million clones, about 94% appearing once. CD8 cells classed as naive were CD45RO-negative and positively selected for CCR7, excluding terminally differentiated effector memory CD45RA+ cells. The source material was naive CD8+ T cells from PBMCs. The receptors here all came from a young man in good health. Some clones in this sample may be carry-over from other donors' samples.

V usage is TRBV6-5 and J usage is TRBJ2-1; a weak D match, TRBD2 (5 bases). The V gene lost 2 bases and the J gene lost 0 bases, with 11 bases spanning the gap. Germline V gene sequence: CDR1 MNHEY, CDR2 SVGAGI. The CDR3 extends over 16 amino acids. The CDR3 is CASSYKDFPSYNEQFF. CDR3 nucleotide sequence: TGTGCCAGCAGTTACAAGGACTTCCCCTCCTACAATGAGCAGTTCTTC.

CDR3 sequence (DNA): TGTGCCAGCAGCCCCCGTGGACAGGGGGCGGCAGATACGCAGTATTTT. Protein: CASSPRGQGAADTQYF. This chain links TRBV7-6 with TRBJ2-3, with 11 bases aligning to TRBD1. CDR1 and CDR2 (germline): SGHVS, FNYEAQ. Trimming cost V 5 bases and J 4 bases; bases outside gene matches: 8. This CDR3 has 16 residues.

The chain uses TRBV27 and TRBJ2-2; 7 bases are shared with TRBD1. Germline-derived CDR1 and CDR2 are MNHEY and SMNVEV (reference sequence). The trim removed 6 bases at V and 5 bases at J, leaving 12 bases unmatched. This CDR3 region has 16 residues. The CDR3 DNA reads TGTGCCAGCAGGTCCCTTTTAGGCAGGGGGACCGGGGAGCTGTTTTTT. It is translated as CASRSLLGRGTGELFF.

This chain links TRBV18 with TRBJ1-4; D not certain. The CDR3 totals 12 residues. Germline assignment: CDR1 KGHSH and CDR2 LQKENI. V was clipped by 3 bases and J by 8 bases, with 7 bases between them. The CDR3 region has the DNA TGTGCCAGCTCACCTAATTCAGAAAAACTGTTTTTT. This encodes CASSPNSEKLFF.

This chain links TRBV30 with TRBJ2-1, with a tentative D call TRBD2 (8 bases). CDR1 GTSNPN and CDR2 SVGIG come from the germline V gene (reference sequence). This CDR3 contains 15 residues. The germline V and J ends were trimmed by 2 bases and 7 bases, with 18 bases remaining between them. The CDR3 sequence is CAWSPGRGPLNEQFF. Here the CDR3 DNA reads TGTGCCTGGAGTCCCGGGAGGGGGCCTCTTAATGAGCAGTTCTTC.

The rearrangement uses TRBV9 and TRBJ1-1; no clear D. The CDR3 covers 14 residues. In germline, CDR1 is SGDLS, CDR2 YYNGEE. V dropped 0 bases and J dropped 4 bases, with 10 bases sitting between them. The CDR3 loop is CASSVGVMSTEAFF. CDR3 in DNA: TGTGCCAGCAGCGTAGGAGTCATGAGCACTGAAGCTTTCTTT.